A selection of T cell receptor beta chains follows, all from one sample in a study of shared clonotypes between healthy human individuals. Here immunoSEQ multiplex PCR was the method, and the copy in TCRdb shows in-frame clones only, minus some. Of approximately 1,000,000 clones detected, roughly 80% appear once; the ten largest clones hold roughly 0.83%. Sequenced: memory CD4+ T cells from PBMCs. All receptors come from a man aged 18 to 29 in good health. Some clones in this sample may be carry-over from other donors' samples. The CDR3 runs from the conserved cysteine through the conserved F or W. The D gene is left open where the match is weak. Clone size is shown for a subset of rows, as once, few, many or a class of expanded clone.

abundance	v_gene	d_gene	j_gene	CDR3nt	CDR3aa
once	TRBV9	TRBD2	TRBJ2-1	TGTGCCAGCAGCCTCCGGACTAGCGGATACAATGAGCAGTTCTTC	CASSLRTSGYNEQFF
.	TRBV5-1	TRBD1	TRBJ1-4	TGCGCCAGCAGCTTGGGGACAGGGATTGGTGAAAAACTGTTTTTT	CASSLGTGIGEKLFF
few	TRBV10-1	.	TRBJ2-7	TGCGCCAGCATGGATGGACTGACCTACGAGCAGTACTTC	CASMDGLTYEQYF
few	TRBV5-1	.	TRBJ2-5	TGCGCCAGCAGCTTGGCCATGCAGTCGAAGCTACAAGAGACCCAGTACTTC	CASSLAMQSKLQETQYF
.	TRBV6-1	.	TRBJ2-3	TGTGCCAGCAGTGAATATCCCCTTGGACAGACACTCACAGATACGCAGTATTTT	CASSEYPLGQTLTDTQYF
.	TRBV7-8	.	TRBJ2-1	TGTGCCAGCAGCCCTACAGGGGGGGATTACAATGAGCAGTTCTTC	CASSPTGGDYNEQFF
.	TRBV7-9	.	TRBJ2-2	TGTGCCAGCAGCACGACCGGGGAGCTGTTTTTT	CASSTTGELFF
.	TRBV29-1	.	TRBJ2-7	TGCAGCGCGGTCCTGTGGACAGCCCGTTTCTACGAGCAGTACTTC	CSAVLWTARFYEQYF
.	TRBV2	.	TRBJ2-5	TGTGCCTCCTCGCGAGGGTTCCGCCAAGAGACCCAGTACTTC	CASSRGFRQETQYF
.	TRBV2	.	TRBJ1-2	TGTGCCAGCAGTGGGGGCAGCTCCAACTATGGCTACACCTTC	CASSGGSSNYGYTF
few	TRBV5-1	TRBD2	TRBJ2-5	TGCGCCAGCAGGTTGGTCATAGCGGGGGAAGAGACCCAGTACTTC	CASRLVIAGEETQYF
.	TRBV11-2	.	TRBJ1-3	TGTGCCAGCAGCTTAGATAGTCGGGCCTCTGGAAACACCATATATTTT	CASSLDSRASGNTIYF
.	TRBV7-2	TRBD2	TRBJ2-3	TGTGCCAGCAGCATACCCACTAGCGGGAGATCAGATACGCAGTATTTT	CASSIPTSGRSDTQYF
once	TRBV7-2	.	TRBJ2-3	TGTGCCAGCAGGCCGATGCGCACTAGCACAGATACGCAGTATTTT	CASRPMRTSTDTQYF
.	TRBV9	TRBD2	TRBJ2-3	TGTGCCAGCAGCCCATCGGGGGGTAGCGATACGCAGTATTTT	CASSPSGGSDTQYF